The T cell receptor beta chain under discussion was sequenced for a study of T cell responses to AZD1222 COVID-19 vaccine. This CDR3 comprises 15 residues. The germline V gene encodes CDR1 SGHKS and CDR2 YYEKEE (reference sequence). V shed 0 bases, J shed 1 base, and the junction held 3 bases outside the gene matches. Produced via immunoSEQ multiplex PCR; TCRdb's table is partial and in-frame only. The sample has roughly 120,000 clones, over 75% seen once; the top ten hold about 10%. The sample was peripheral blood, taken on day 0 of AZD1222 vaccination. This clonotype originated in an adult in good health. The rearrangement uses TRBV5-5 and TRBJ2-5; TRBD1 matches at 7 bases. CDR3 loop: CASSLETGPQETQYF. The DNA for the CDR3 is TGTGCCAGCAGCTTGGAGACAGGGCCCCAAGAGACCCAGTACTTC.